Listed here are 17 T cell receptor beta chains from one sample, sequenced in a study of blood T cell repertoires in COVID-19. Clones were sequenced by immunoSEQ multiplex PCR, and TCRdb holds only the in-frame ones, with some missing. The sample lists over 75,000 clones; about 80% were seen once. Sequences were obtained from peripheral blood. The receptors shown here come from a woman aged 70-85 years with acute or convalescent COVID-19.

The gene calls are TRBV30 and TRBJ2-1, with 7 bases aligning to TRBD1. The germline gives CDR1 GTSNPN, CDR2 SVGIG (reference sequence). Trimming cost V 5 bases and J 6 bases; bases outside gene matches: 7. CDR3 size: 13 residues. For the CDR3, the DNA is TGTGCCTGGGCCGGGACAGCCCTCAATGAGCAGTTCTTC. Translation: CAWAGTALNEQFF.

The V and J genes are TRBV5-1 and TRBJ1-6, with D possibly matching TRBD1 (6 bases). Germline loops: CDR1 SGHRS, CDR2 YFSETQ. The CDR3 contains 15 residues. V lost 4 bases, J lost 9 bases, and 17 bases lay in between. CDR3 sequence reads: CASSNRATGSSPLHF. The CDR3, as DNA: TGCGCCAGCAGCAACCGGGCCACAGGGAGTTCACCCCTCCACTTT.

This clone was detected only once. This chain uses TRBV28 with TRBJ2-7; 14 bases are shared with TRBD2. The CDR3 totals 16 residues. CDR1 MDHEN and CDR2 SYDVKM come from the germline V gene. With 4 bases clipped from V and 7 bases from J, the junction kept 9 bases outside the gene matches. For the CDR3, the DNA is TGTGCCAGCAGTTCTGACGGACTAGCGGGAGGTCGGGAGCAGTACTTC. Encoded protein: CASSSDGLAGGREQYF.

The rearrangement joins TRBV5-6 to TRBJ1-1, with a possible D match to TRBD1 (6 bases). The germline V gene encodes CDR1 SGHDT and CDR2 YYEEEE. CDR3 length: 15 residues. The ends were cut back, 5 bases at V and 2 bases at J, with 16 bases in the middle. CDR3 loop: CASRHYRASNTEAFF. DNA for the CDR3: TGTGCCAGCAGACATTACAGGGCTAGCAACACTGAAGCTTTCTTT.

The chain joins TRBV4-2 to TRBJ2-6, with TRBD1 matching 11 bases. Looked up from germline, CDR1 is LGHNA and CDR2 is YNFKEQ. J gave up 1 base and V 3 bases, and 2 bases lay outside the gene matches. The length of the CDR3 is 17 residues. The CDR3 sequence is CASSHGTGGSGANVLTF. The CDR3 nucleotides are TGTGCCAGCAGCCACGGGACAGGGGGGTCTGGGGCCAACGTCCTGACTTTC.

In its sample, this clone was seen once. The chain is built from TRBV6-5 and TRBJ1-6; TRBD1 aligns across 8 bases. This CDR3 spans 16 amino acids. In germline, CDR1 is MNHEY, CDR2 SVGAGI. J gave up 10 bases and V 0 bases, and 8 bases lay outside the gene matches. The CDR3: CASSYSSTGVSSPLHF. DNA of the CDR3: TGTGCCAGCAGTTACTCTTCGACAGGGGTGAGCTCACCCCTCCACTTT.

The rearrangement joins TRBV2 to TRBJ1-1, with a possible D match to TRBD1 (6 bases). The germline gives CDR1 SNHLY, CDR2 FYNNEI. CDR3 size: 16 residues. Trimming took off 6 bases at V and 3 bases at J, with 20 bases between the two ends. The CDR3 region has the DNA TGTGCCAGCAGGATGGGGCAGGGAGGGGGGTACACTGAAGCTTTCTTT. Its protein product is CASRMGQGGGYTEAFF.

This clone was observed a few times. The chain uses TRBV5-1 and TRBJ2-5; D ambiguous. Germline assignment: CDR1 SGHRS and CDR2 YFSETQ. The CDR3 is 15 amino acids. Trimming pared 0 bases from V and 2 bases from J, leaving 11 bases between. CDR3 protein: CASSLESRGQETQYF. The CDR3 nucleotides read TGCGCCAGCAGCTTGGAATCGAGAGGACAAGAGACCCAGTACTTC.

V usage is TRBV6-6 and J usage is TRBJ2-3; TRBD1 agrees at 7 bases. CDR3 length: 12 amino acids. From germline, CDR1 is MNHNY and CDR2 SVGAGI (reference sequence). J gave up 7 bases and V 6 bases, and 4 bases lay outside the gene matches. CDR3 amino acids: CASSPGQNTQYF. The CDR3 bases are TGTGCCAGCAGCCCGGGACAGAATACGCAGTATTTT.

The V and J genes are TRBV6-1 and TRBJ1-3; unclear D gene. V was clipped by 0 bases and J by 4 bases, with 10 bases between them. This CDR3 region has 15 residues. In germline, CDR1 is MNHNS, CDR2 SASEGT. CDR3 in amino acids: CASSEAARGGNTIYF. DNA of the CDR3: TGTGCCAGCAGTGAAGCGGCGAGAGGCGGAAACACCATATATTTT.

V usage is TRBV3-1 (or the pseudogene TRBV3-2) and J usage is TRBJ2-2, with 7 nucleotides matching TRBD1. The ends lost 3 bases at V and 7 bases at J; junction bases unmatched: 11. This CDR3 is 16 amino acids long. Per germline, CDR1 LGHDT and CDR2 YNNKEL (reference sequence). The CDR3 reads CASSHRTGGTIGELFF. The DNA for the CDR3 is TGTGCCAGCAGCCACCGGACAGGTGGGACAATCGGGGAGCTGTTTTTT.

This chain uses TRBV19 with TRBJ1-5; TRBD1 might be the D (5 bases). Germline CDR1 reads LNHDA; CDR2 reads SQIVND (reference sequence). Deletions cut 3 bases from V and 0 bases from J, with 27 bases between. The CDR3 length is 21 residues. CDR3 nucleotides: TGTGCCAGTAGTATGGGGGGGACGTGGACTGAACCTTCTTATAGCAATCAGCCCCAGCATTTT. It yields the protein CASSMGGTWTEPSYSNQPQHF.

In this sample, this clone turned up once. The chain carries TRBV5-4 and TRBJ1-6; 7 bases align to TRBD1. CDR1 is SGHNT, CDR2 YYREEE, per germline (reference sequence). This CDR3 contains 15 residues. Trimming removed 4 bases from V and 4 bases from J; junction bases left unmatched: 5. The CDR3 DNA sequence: TGTGCCAGCAGCGACGGGACAGCTTATAATTCACCCCTCCACTTT. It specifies CASSDGTAYNSPLHF. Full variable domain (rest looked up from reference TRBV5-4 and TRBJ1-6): ETGVTQSPTHLIKTRGQQVTLRCSSQSGHNTVSWYQQALGQGPQFIFQYYREEENGRGNFPPRFSGLQFPNYSSELNVNALELDDSALYLCASSDGTAYNSPLHFGNGTRLTVT.

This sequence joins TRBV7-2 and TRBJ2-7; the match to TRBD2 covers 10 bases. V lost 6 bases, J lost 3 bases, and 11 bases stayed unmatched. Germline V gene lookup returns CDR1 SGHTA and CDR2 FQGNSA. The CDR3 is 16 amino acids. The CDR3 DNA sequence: TGTGCCAGCAGTCATTCTGGCCCTAGCGGGAGCTACGAGCAGTACTTC. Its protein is CASSHSGPSGSYEQYF.

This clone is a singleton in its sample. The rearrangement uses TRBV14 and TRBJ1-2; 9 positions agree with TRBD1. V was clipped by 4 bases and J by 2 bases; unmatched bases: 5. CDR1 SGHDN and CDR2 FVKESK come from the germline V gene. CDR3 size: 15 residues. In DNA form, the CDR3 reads TGTGCCAGCAGCCCCCGGGACAGGGTAAACTATGGCTACACCTTC. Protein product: CASSPRDRVNYGYTF.

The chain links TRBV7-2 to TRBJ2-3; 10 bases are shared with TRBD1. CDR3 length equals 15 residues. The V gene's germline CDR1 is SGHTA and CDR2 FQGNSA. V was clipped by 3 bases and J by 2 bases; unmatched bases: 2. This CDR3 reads CASSFGTGVTDTQYF. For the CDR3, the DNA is TGTGCCAGCAGCTTCGGGACAGGGGTCACAGATACGCAGTATTTT.

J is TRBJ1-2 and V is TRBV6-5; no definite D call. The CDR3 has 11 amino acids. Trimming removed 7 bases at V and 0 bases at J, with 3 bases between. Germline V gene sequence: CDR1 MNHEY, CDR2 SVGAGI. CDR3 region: CASTSNYGYTF. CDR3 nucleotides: TGTGCCAGCACCTCTAACTATGGCTACACCTTC.